What follows are 14 T cell receptor beta chains derived from one specimen sequenced in a study of T cells after posttransplantation cyclophosphamide. Clones were read by immunoSEQ multiplex PCR, and TCRdb kept only the in-frame ones, dropping some. This table has some 11,000 clones, around nine tenths appearing once. A marrow graft followed busulfan-fludarabine conditioning, with cyclophosphamide on days +3 and +4. The specimen was CD4+ T cells sorted from PBMCs, collected after allogeneic stem cell transplant with posttransplant cyclophosphamide. All receptors derive from a male patient aged 25-45 years who received an allogeneic stem cell transplant from a related donor, was CMV-positive, and had acute GVHD only. Some T cells may have originated in the graft donor.

This clone was counted only a few times. This sequence joins TRBV7-9 and TRBJ2-6; D is perhaps TRBD1 (5 bases). This CDR3 contains 15 residues. Deletions cut 7 bases from V and 9 bases from J, with 19 bases between. CDR1 SEHNR and CDR2 FQNEAQ come from the germline V gene (reference sequence). The DNA of the CDR3 is TGTGCCAGCACCGAAGGGGCAGGTGGTGTCAACGTCCTGACTTTC. The encoded protein is CASTEGAGGVNVLTF.

The rearrangement links TRBV4-2 to TRBJ1-2; D gene ambiguous. This CDR3 is built from 13 residues. The V end lost 0 bases, the J end lost 4 bases, and 6 bases lay between the germline ends. Germline V gives CDR1 LGHNA, CDR2 YNFKEQ. CDR3 DNA: TGTGCCAGCAGCCAAGACGGAGTCTATGGCTACACCTTC. Protein product: CASSQDGVYGYTF.

V gene TRBV29-1 combines with J gene TRBJ1-3, with 8 bases that match TRBD1. CDR1 is SQVTM, CDR2 ANQGSEA, per germline. The J segment lost 0 bases and the V segment lost 7 bases, leaving 8 bases of the junction unmatched. The length of the CDR3 is 15 residues. CDR3 DNA sequence: TGCAGCGCCTCCTCAACAGGGGGCTCTGGAAACACCATATATTTT. It codes for CSASSTGGSGNTIYF.

The chain couples TRBV7-2 to TRBJ2-5; D is undetermined. The length of the CDR3 is 13 residues. Germline assignment: CDR1 SGHTA and CDR2 FQGNSA. Trimming left V 1 base short and J 3 bases short, with 6 bases between. The CDR3 protein is CASSLVREETQYF. The CDR3 DNA sequence: TGTGCCAGCAGCTTAGTCCGTGAAGAGACCCAGTACTTC.

J is TRBJ2-2 and V is TRBV9, with 11 bases aligning to TRBD2. Per germline, CDR1 SGDLS and CDR2 YYNGEE. CDR3 size: 15 residues. The J segment lost 5 bases and the V segment lost 3 bases, leaving 3 bases of the junction unmatched. In nucleotides, the CDR3 is TGTGCCAGCAGCGCCATAGCGGGGGGGACCGGGGAGCTGTTTTTT. Protein: CASSAIAGGTGELFF.

The chain has TRBV6-1 and TRBJ1-4, with 8 bases lining up with TRBD1. There are 14 residues in the CDR3. The V and J ends lost 6 bases and 0 bases, in that order; junction bases with no gene match: 0. Germline CDR1 is MNHNS and CDR2 is SASEGT. CDR3 nucleotide sequence: TGTGCCAGCAGGACAGGGGCAACTAATGAAAAACTGTTTTTT. Translation gives CASRTGATNEKLFF.

This clone showed up just a few times. The chain carries TRBV18 and TRBJ1-1, with a tentative D call TRBD1 (5 bases). Germline lookup yields CDR1 KGHSH and CDR2 LQKENI. The CDR3 is 16 amino acids. V lost 3 bases and J lost 4, with 18 bases in between. As DNA, the CDR3 is TGTGCCAGCTCACCGGTGAGAGACCCCGGGGGCACTGAAGCTTTCTTT. Amino acids: CASSPVRDPGGTEAFF.

The chain employs TRBV19 and TRBJ1-2; 11 bases agree with TRBD1. J gave up 3 bases and V 3 bases, and 6 bases lay outside the gene matches. The CDR3 loop spans 16 amino acids. Germline loops: CDR1 LNHDA, CDR2 SQIVND (reference sequence). The DNA of the CDR3 is TGTGCCAGTAGTATGCCCGGGACAGGGGGTCACTATGGCTACACCTTC. Translating it yields CASSMPGTGGHYGYTF.

The J gene is TRBJ1-3, the V gene TRBV29-1; possible D gene TRBD1, 5 bases. Germline V gene sequence: CDR1 SQVTM, CDR2 ANQGSEA. CDR3 size: 13 residues. V lost 4 bases, J lost 0 bases, and 7 bases lay in between. CDR3 loop: CSVGQSSGNTIYF. The CDR3 DNA follows: TGCAGCGTTGGACAGTCCTCTGGAAACACCATATATTTT. Full variable domain (remainder filled in from reference TRBV29-1 and TRBJ1-3): SAVISQKPSRDICQRGTSLTIQCQVDSQVTMMFWYRQQPGQSLTLIATANQGSEATYESGFVIDKFPISRPNLTFSTLTVSNMSPEDSSIYLCSVGQSSGNTIYFGEGSWLTVV.

CDR3 amino acids: CAWDRGVDTEAFF. CDR3 bases: TGTGCCTGGGACAGGGGGGTTGACACTGAAGCTTTCTTT. The rearrangement joins TRBV30 to TRBJ1-1, with 9 bases identical to TRBD1. CDR1 is GTSNPN, CDR2 SVGIG, per germline (reference sequence). This CDR3 region has 13 residues. Unmatched junction bases numbered 4, after V lost 5 bases and J lost 3 bases.

This clone occurred a few times. This sequence joins TRBV6-6 and TRBJ2-7; perhaps TRBD1 as D (7 bases). Germline values: CDR1 MNHNY, CDR2 SVGAGI (reference sequence). The CDR3 covers 15 residues. V was cut by 6 bases and J by 3 bases, with 18 bases left in between. In DNA, the CDR3 is TGTGCCAGCAGCCCCGCCAGGGGGGCCGGCTACGAGCAGTACTTC. This encodes CASSPARGAGYEQYF.

This clone was detected once. This chain joins TRBV7-2 and TRBJ2-3; TRBD2 is a possible D gene (6 bases). Germline values: CDR1 SGHTA, CDR2 FQGNSA. V was pared by 2 bases and J by 0 bases, with 9 bases between. The CDR3 spans 15 residues. The DNA of the CDR3 is TGTGCCAGCAGCTTACAGGCGGGGAGCACAGATACGCAGTATTTT. Translation: CASSLQAGSTDTQYF. Filled out from reference TRBV7-2 and TRBJ2-3, the complete variable domain reads GAGVSQSPSNKVTEKGKDVELRCDPISGHTALYWYRQSLGQGLEFLIYFQGNSAPDKSGLPSDRFSAERTGGSVSTLTIQRTQQEDSAVYLCASSLQAGSTDTQYFGPGTRLTVL.

The chain joins TRBV28 to TRBJ2-2, with TRBD1 matching 9 bases. V lost 5 bases to trimming and J lost 9 bases; unmatched junction nucleotides: 7. The CDR3 is made up of 14 amino acids. CDR1 is MDHEN and CDR2 is SYDVKM in the germline V gene. The CDR3 DNA follows: TGTGCCAGCAGTGCCTACAGGGGGCAGAGGGAGCTGTTTTTT. Protein product: CASSAYRGQRELFF.

The J gene is TRBJ1-3, the V gene TRBV19, with a weak D call TRBD1 (5 bases). Trimming took off 3 bases at V and 2 bases at J, with 11 bases between the two ends. From germline, CDR1 is LNHDA and CDR2 SQIVND (reference sequence). The CDR3 runs to 15 residues. The CDR3 coding sequence is TGTGCCAGTAGTATGGTACCGGGGGCTGGAAACACCATATATTTT. This encodes CASSMVPGAGNTIYF.